This note documents a single T cell receptor beta chain sequence. Method: immunoSEQ multiplex PCR; TCRdb's copy keeps in-frame clones and lacks some. The sample has 68,000 or so clones, approximately 93% seen once. This sample is drawn from a study of technical replicates of blood from a few donors. Germline V gene data show CDR1 as SGHNT and CDR2 as YENEEA. The V segment lost 5 bases and the J segment 3 bases; nucleotides outside the gene matches: 2. The CDR3 sequence is 13 residues long. This receptor was obtained from a human donor in good health. Some clones in this sample may be carry-over from other donors' samples. Sequenced input: PBMCs. The rearrangement links TRBV11-3 to TRBJ2-7; TRBD1 agrees at 9 bases. The CDR3 DNA sequence: TGTGCCAGCAGCGAGGGACAGGGCTACGAGCAGTACTTC. This sequence encodes CASSEGQGYEQYF. Based on the CDR3 plus reference TRBV11-3 and TRBJ2-7, the full variable domain is EAGVVQSPRYKIIEKKQPVAFWCNPISGHNTLYWYLQNLGQGPELLIRYENEEAVDDSQLPKDRFSAERLKGVDSTLKIQPAELGDSAVYLCASSEGQGYEQYFGPGTRLTVT.